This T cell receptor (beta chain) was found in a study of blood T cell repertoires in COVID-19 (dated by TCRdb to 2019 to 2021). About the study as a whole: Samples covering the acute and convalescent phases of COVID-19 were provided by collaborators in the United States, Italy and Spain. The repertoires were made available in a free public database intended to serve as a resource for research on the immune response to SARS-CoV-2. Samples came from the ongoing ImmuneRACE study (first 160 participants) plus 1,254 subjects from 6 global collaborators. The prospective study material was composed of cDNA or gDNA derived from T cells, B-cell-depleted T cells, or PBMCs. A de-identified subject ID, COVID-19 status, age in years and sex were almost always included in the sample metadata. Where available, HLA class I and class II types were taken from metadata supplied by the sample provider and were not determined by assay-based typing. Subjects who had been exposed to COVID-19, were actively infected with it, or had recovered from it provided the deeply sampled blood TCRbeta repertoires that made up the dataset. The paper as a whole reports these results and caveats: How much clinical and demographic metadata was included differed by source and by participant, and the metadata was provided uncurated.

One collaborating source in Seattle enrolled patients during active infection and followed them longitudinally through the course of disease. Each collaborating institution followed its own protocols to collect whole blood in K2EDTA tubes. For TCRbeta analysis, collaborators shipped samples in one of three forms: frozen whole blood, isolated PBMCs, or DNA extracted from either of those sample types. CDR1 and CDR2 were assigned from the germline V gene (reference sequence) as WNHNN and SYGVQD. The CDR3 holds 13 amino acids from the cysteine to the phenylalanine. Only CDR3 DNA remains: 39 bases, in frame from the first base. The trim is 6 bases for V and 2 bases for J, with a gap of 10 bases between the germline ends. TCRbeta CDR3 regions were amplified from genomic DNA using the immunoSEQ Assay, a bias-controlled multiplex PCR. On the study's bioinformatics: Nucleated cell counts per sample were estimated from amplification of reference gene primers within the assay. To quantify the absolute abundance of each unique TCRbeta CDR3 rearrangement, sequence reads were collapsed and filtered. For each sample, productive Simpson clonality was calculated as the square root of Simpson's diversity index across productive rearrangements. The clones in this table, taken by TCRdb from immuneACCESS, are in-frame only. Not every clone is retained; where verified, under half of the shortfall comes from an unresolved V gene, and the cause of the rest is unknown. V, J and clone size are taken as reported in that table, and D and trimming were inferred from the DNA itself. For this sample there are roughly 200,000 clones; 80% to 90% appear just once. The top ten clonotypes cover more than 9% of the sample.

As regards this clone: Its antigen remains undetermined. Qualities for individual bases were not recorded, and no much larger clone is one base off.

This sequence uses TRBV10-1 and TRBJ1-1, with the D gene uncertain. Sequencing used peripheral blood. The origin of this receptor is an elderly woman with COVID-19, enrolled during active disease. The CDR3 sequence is CASRREFNTEAFF. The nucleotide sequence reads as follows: TGCGCCAGCAGGCGGGAGTTTAACACTGAAGCTTTCTTT.